The source of this TCR beta chain is a study of human T cells and chemical hapten exposure. Study overall: Weekly administration of diphenylcyclopropenone to the scalp of patients continued throughout the roughly 26-week study.

V was clipped by 6 bases and J by 8 bases; unmatched bases: 10. This CDR3 has 15 residues. Germline values: CDR1 MDHEN, CDR2 SYDVKM. Time point here: patch test 1, 2 weeks after DPC sensitization. Treatment given: therapeutic diphenylcyclopropenone sensitization with weekly scalp DPC. MiXCR was run by TCRdb on the RACE reads, yielding one entry per CDR3 protein. Of tens of thousands of distinct CDR3 sequences listed, approximately 10% are singletons. Sample: whole blood, taken in connection with sensitization to the hapten diphenylcyclopropenone (DPC). The clonotype was recovered from a man aged 40-50 years with alopecia areata. Some clones in this sample may be carry-over from other donors' samples. The chain employs TRBV28 and TRBJ1-4, with 9 bases that match TRBD1. The CDR3 is CASSQPGQGREKLFF. In DNA, the CDR3 is TGTGCCAGCAGCCAACCGGGACAGGGACGGGAAAAACTGTTTTTT.